This T cell receptor beta chain emerged from a study of T cell responses to AZD1222 COVID-19 vaccine. Data came from immunoSEQ multiplex PCR; TCRdb stores just in-frame clones and leaves some out. The sample records about 92,000 clones, around 90% being singletons. This CDR3 is built from 16 residues. The V and J ends lost 6 bases and 6 bases, in that order; junction bases with no gene match: 17. In germline, CDR1 is SNHLY, CDR2 FYNNEI. The sample consisted of peripheral blood, taken on day 0 of AZD1222 vaccination. The rearrangement joins TRBV2 to TRBJ2-7; 7 bases are shared with TRBD2. This receptor was taken from an adult in good health. Here the CDR3 reads CASSPSVGLENTEQYF. For the CDR3, the DNA is TGTGCCAGCAGCCCCTCTGTTGGACTAGAAAATACCGAGCAGTACTTC. Full variable domain (rest looked up from reference TRBV2 and TRBJ2-7): EPEVTQTPSHQVTQMGQEVILRCVPISNHLYFYWYRQILGQKVEFLVSFYNNEISEKSEIFDDQFSVERPDGSNFTLKIRSTKLEDSAMYFCASSPSVGLENTEQYFGPGTRLTVT.